This TCR beta chain came from a study of shared T cell receptors in the human thymus. TCRdb's table, derived via immunoSEQ multiplex PCR, lists solely in-frame clones and lacks some. The repertoire holds 720,000 or so clones, with 75% to 90% as singletons. CDR1 ENHRY and CDR2 SYGVKD come from the germline V gene. This CDR3 comprises 14 residues. The V segment lost 4 bases and the J segment 7 bases; nucleotides outside the gene matches: 5. These data were likewise used in another study, on human thymus T cells.

The chain has TRBV10-3 and TRBJ2-2, with TRBD1 matching over 8 bases. The sequence came from a girl under three years old with a congenital heart defect. The sequencing input was thymocytes. The CDR3 loop reads CAISGGTGDGELFF. The CDR3 DNA follows: TGTGCCATCAGTGGGGGGACAGGTGACGGGGAGCTGTTTTTT.